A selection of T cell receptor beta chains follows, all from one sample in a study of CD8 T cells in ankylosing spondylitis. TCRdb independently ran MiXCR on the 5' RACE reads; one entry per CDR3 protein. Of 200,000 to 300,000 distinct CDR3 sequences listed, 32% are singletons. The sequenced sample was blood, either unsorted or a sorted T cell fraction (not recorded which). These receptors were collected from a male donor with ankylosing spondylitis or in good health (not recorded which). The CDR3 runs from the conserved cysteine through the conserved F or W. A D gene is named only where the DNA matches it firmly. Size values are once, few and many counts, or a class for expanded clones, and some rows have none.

CDR3: CSARSDASGSPLHF
DNA: TGCAGTGCTAGGTCCGACGCTTCGGGTTCACCCCTCCACTTT
J: TRBJ1-6
length: 14
V: TRBV20-1
D: .
size: .

CDR3: CATSLNRVDEQFF
DNA: TGTGCCACCAGCTTAAACAGGGTTGATGAGCAGTTCTTC
J: TRBJ2-1
length: 13
V: TRBV24-1
D: .
size: .

CDR3: CASSLLVTSGATDTQYF
DNA: TGTGCCAGCAGCTTATTGGTCACTAGCGGGGCCACAGATACGCAGTATTTT
J: TRBJ2-3
length: 17
V: TRBV7-2
D: TRBD2
size: .

CDR3: CASSQLVDRGYQPQHF
DNA: TGTGCCAGCAGCCAATTAGTAGACAGGGGATATCAGCCCCAGCATTTT
J: TRBJ1-5
length: 16
V: TRBV4-2
D: TRBD1
size: few

CDR3: CSARDVAGAGDTQYF
DNA: TGCAGTGCTAGAGACGTAGCGGGGGCCGGCGATACGCAGTATTTT
J: TRBJ2-3
length: 15
V: TRBV20-1
D: TRBD2
size: many

CDR3: CASSSDVDFYGYTF
DNA: TGTGCCAGCTCATCTGACGTAGACTTTTATGGCTACACCTTC
J: TRBJ1-2
length: 14
V: TRBV6-1
D: .
size: .

CDR3: CASSQDSGSDQETQYF
DNA: TGTGCCAGCAGCCAAGATTCGGGATCTGACCAAGAGACCCAGTACTTC
J: TRBJ2-5
length: 16
V: TRBV4-2
D: .
size: .

CDR3: CASSQKGSEAFF
DNA: TGTGCCAGCAGCCAGAAGGGATCTGAAGCTTTCTTT
J: TRBJ1-1
length: 12
V: TRBV3-1
D: .
size: .

CDR3: CASSYGTEVTYEQYF
DNA: TGTGCCAGCAGTTACGGGACAGAGGTCACCTACGAGCAGTACTTC
J: TRBJ2-7
length: 15
V: TRBV6-5
D: TRBD1
size: .

CDR3: CASSSAWDRGNYGYTF
DNA: TGTGCCAGCAGTTCCGCTTGGGACAGGGGGAACTATGGCTACACCTTC
J: TRBJ1-2
length: 16
V: TRBV12-3/TRBV12-4
D: TRBD1
size: .

CDR3: CASSQVVGQGVYEQYF
DNA: TGCGCCAGCAGCCAAGTCGTGGGACAGGGGGTCTACGAGCAGTACTTC
J: TRBJ2-7
length: 16
V: TRBV4-1
D: TRBD1
size: .

CDR3: CASTWTGVETQYF
DNA: TGTGCCAGCACCTGGACAGGGGTCGAGACCCAGTACTTC
J: TRBJ2-5
length: 13
V: TRBV12-3/TRBV12-4
D: TRBD1
size: .

CDR3: CSARDFAGTPNNEQFF
DNA: TGCAGTGCTAGAGATTTTGCAGGGACGCCCAACAATGAGCAGTTCTTC
J: TRBJ2-1
length: 16
V: TRBV20-1
D: .
size: .

CDR3: CSASDRAEADTQYF
DNA: TGCAGTGCTTCGGACAGGGCCGAGGCGGATACGCAGTATTTT
J: TRBJ2-3
length: 14
V: TRBV20-1
D: TRBD1
size: .

CDR3: CASSQVATSTETQYF
DNA: TGTGCCAGCAGCCAAGTTGCGACTAGTACAGAGACCCAGTACTTC
J: TRBJ2-5
length: 15
V: TRBV4-2
D: .
size: few

CDR3: CASRYRVGENIQYF
DNA: TGTGCCAGCAGATACAGGGTGGGGGAGAACATTCAGTACTTC
J: TRBJ2-4
length: 14
V: TRBV28
D: .
size: .

CDR3: CASSPPTDVYGYTF
DNA: TGTGCCAGCTCACCACCGACGGATGTCTATGGCTACACCTTC
J: TRBJ1-2
length: 14
V: TRBV18
D: .
size: .

CDR3: CASSLALGGSTDTQYF
DNA: TGTGCCAGCAGCTTGGCCTTGGGGGGGAGCACAGATACGCAGTATTTT
J: TRBJ2-3
length: 16
V: TRBV5-6
D: TRBD2
size: .

CDR3: CSAREGGTSGTKVFF
DNA: TGCAGTGCTAGAGAGGGGGGGACTAGCGGTACCAAAGTTTTCTTC
J: TRBJ2-1
length: 15
V: TRBV20-1
D: TRBD2
size: .

CDR3: CASSLAGSTYEQYF
DNA: TGTGCCAGCAGCTTGGCCGGCAGTACCTACGAGCAGTACTTC
J: TRBJ2-7
length: 14
V: TRBV5-6
D: .
size: few

CDR3: CASSPDLGKETQYF
DNA: TGTGCCAGCAGCCCCGACCTAGGAAAAGAGACCCAGTACTTC
J: TRBJ2-5
length: 14
V: TRBV6-1
D: .
size: few

CDR3: CASSPLGTTYEQYF
DNA: TGTGCCAGCAGCCCACTCGGAACCACCTACGAGCAGTACTTC
J: TRBJ2-7
length: 14
V: TRBV27
D: .
size: .